This T cell receptor beta chain was identified during a study of shared clonotypes between healthy human individuals. About the study: Contributing individuals were two females and a few males aged 18 to 49. CD8 memory received one plate per donor, CD8 naive two, CD4 memory three and CD4 naive three.

Turning to this clone: The target antigen is unknown.

Assay used: immunoSEQ multiplex PCR; TCRdb lists only in-frame clones, some missing. The sample includes roughly 2 million clones, 95% of them seen just once. Study conclusions and caveats: Only a few donors were included, so the genetic and exposure-history diversity represented was limited. Rarefaction showed sorted-subset sequencing was incomplete despite large depth.

Sequencing input: naive CD4+ T cells sorted from blood. The subset here: CD45RA+ positively selected. This clonotype originated in a man aged 18-30 years in good health.

CDR3 bases: TGTGCCAGCAGTTACCCCCGAGGGGGCAGGAATGAGCAGTTCTTC. This codes for CASSYPRGGRNEQFF. The genes are TRBV6-5 and TRBJ2-1, with 7 bases identical to TRBD1. V dropped 2 bases and J dropped 7; count of bases not matched to a gene: 8. This CDR3 has 15 amino acids. Germline lookup yields CDR1 MNHEY and CDR2 SVGAGI.